This T cell receptor (beta chain) originates from a study of identical twins. TCRdb re-called the 5' RACE reads through MiXCR, storing one row per CDR3 protein. The sample shows fewer than 500,000 distinct CDR3 sequences, 20% to 25% of them seen only once. General study results and limits: Models came in too low on out-of-frame TCR alpha sharing in monozygotic twins.

With regard to this clonotype: Its antigen is as yet unknown.

The ends lost 6 bases at V and 1 base at J; junction bases unmatched: 2. This CDR3 is built from 15 residues. Looked up from germline, CDR1 is MNHEY and CDR2 is SVGEGT. These data were likewise used in another study, on T cells expressing NK-cell markers. That investigation notes: Dominant NKG2C+ clonotypes accounted for about 1.0-8% of CD8+ T cells in a handful of donors.

The rearrangement uses TRBV6-2 or TRBV6-3 and TRBJ2-3; 12 bases map to TRBD2. This clonotype was obtained from a woman under 30 in good health. Material: CD4+ T cells sorted from blood. CDR3 DNA sequence: TGTGCCAGCAGGAGACTAGCGGGGGGCACAGATACGCAGTATTTT. Its translation is CASRRLAGGTDTQYF.